Listed below are T cell receptor beta chains from one sample, sequenced in a study of blood T cell repertoires in COVID-19. Sequencing used immunoSEQ multiplex PCR; TCRdb keeps in-frame clones, though not all of them. Of roughly 60,000 clones in the sample, roughly four fifths were seen once. The sample was peripheral blood. All receptors derive from a man aged 80 or over with acute or convalescent COVID-19. The CDR3 runs from the conserved cysteine through the conserved F or W. A D gene is named only where the DNA matches it firmly. Where a row states a size, it is once, few, many or the class of an expanded clone; other rows omit it.

CASSLAQGATDSNQPQHF | TGCGCCAGCAGCTTGGCTCAGGGGGCGACGGATAGCAATCAGCCCCAGCATTTT | TRBJ1-5 | TRBD1 | . | TRBV5-1
CASSQSDRVENTEAFF | TGCGCCAGCAGTCAATCGGACAGGGTCGAAAACACTGAAGCTTTCTTT | TRBJ1-1 | TRBD1 | . | TRBV23-1
CASSSDPYRGGYGYTF | TGTGCCAGCAGCTCCGATCCCTACAGGGGAGGCTATGGCTACACCTTC | TRBJ1-2 | TRBD1 | . | TRBV11-2
CASSLSAGTGGTEAFF | TGCGCCAGCAGCTTGTCGGCCGGGACAGGGGGTACTGAAGCTTTCTTT | TRBJ1-1 | TRBD1 | . | TRBV5-1
CASSPAPTGEQYF | TGTGCCAGCAGCCCCGCCCCGACGGGCGAGCAGTACTTC | TRBJ2-7 | . | . | TRBV11-2
CASSLADSSYNEQFF | TGCGCCAGCAGCTTAGCGGATAGCTCCTACAATGAGCAGTTCTTC | TRBJ2-1 | . | . | TRBV5-1
CASSQGDRGSAFF | TGTGCCAGCAGCCAAGGGGACAGGGGATCGGCTTTCTTT | TRBJ1-1 | TRBD1 | . | TRBV3-1/TRBV3-2
CSATRQDGYTF | TGCAGTGCTACCCGACAGGATGGCTACACCTTC | TRBJ1-2 | . | . | TRBV20-1
CASSQQGPPWNTEAFF | TGTGCCAGTAGTCAACAGGGACCCCCTTGGAACACTGAAGCTTTCTTT | TRBJ1-1 | . | few | TRBV19
CASRLGTGEYEQYF | TGTGCCAGCAGACTAGGGACAGGCGAGTACGAGCAGTACTTC | TRBJ2-7 | TRBD1 | . | TRBV6-5
CASSMGLAYEQYF | TGTGCCAGCAGCATGGGACTAGCCTACGAGCAGTACTTC | TRBJ2-7 | TRBD2 | . | TRBV5-4
CASSQGSPGDGSRGYTF | TGTGCCAGCAGCCAAGGATCTCCCGGGGATGGGTCAAGGGGCTACACCTTC | TRBJ1-2 | . | few | TRBV4-2
CASTRTVPYEQYF | TGTGCCAGCACTCGGACAGTACCCTACGAGCAGTACTTC | TRBJ2-7 | . | few | TRBV27
CASSAGSRGRNTEAFF | TGTGCCAGCAGCGCTGGCTCCAGGGGTCGGAACACTGAAGCTTTCTTT | TRBJ1-1 | . | . | TRBV27
CASSLGGGVRSNQPQHF | TGTGCCAGCAGCTTAGGAGGGGGAGTAAGGAGCAATCAGCCCCAGCATTTT | TRBJ1-5 | . | . | TRBV7-2
CASSRTGRSEAFF | TGTGCCAGCAGTCGGACAGGGAGGTCTGAAGCTTTCTTT | TRBJ1-1 | TRBD1 | . | TRBV12-3/TRBV12-4